This entry describes one T cell receptor beta chain. As handled by the study authors: Estimation of nucleated cell counts relied on the amplification of reference gene primers. Method: immunoSEQ multiplex PCR; TCRdb's copy keeps in-frame clones and lacks some. The D gene and trimming were derived from the DNA, and the V and J assignments and clone size from that table. The sample contains more than 20,000 clones, almost 90% of which appear only once. The germline V and J ends were trimmed by 5 bases and 2 bases, with 9 bases remaining between them. Germline CDR1 is MNHEY and CDR2 is SVGEGT. This CDR3 contains 13 residues. This sample was taken from a study of blood T cell repertoires in COVID-19.

This TCR was sampled from a man in his sixties or seventies with acute or convalescent COVID-19. V is TRBV6-2 or TRBV6-3 and J is TRBJ2-5; maybe TRBD1 (5 bases). Sequenced material: peripheral blood. This CDR3 is CASSRQRQETQYF. The CDR3 nucleotides are TGTGCCAGCAGTCGACAGAGACAAGAGACCCAGTACTTC.